This T cell receptor (beta chain) emerged from a study of blood T cells in healthy people across ages. With a J-beta primer mix and a sample-barcoded 5' primer, a second PCR ran about 7 to 12 cycles. TCRdb redid the calling of the 5' RACE reads with MiXCR, one entry per CDR3 protein. Of hundreds of thousands of distinct CDR3 sequences detected, around 45% appear once; the ten largest clones hold about a sixth. Concerning this clonotype: This may stem from a read error, because a much larger clone lies one nucleotide away.

CDR1 is SGHTA and CDR2 is FQGTGA in the germline V gene. The CDR3 consists of 15 residues. The receptor was isolated from a man older than 75 in good health. The chain is built from TRBV7-3 and TRBJ2-3; 11 bases agree with TRBD2. Input material: blood. The CDR3: CASSSRLAGTDAQYF. DNA of the CDR3: TGTGCCAGCAGCTCCAGACTAGCGGGGACAGATGCGCAGTATTTT.